A selection of T cell receptor beta chains follows, all from one sample in a study of blood T cell repertoires in COVID-19. TCRdb keeps only in-frame clones here, not all; method: immunoSEQ multiplex PCR. The repertoire consists of over 200,000 clones, with around 84% occurring once and the leading ten covering 15% to 20%. Sequenced input: PBMCs or T cells enriched from blood (not recorded which). The receptors come from a man aged 40-50 years who had recovered from COVID-19. Each CDR3 is given with its conserved first and last residue. Clone size, where shown, is once, few, many, or a class for clones that have expanded.

CASGPQASGTQYF TRBJ2-5 - TRBV19
CASSPRDRGLGNYGYTF TRBJ1-2 - TRBV19
CASSQIPGQPGLPAYEQYF TRBJ2-7 - TRBV4-1
CASSEGLAPYNEQFF TRBJ2-1 - TRBV6-1
CASSLEAWGDGNQPQHF TRBJ1-5 - TRBV7-9
CASSSRPQHF TRBJ1-5 - TRBV28
CASSHAQGEGKNIQYF TRBJ2-4 - TRBV3-1/TRBV3-2
CAWSWRREGEQYF TRBJ2-7 - TRBV30
CAWRTGQNLNTGELFF TRBJ2-2 few TRBV30
CASSLFGGESSDTQYF TRBJ2-3 - TRBV28
CASSERRREKDTQYF TRBJ2-3 - TRBV6-1
CARGRGRPANTGELFF TRBJ2-2 many TRBV21-1
CAASSTGDEQFF TRBJ2-1 - TRBV24-1
CAIRRETAAEQFF TRBJ2-1 few TRBV10-3
CASSPYPPLAGVDEQYF TRBJ2-7 - TRBV4-1